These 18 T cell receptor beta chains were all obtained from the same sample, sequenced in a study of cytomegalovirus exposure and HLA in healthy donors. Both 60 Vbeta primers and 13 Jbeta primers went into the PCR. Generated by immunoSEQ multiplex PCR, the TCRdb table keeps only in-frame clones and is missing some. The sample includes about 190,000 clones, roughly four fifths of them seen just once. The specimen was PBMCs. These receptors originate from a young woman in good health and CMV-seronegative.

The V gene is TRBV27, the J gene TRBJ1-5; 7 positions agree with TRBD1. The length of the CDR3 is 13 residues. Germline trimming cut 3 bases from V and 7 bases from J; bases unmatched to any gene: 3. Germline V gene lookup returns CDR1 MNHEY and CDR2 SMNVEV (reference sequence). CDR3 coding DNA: TGTGCCAGCAGTTTGACAGGGTTCCAGCCCCAGCATTTT. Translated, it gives CASSLTGFQPQHF.

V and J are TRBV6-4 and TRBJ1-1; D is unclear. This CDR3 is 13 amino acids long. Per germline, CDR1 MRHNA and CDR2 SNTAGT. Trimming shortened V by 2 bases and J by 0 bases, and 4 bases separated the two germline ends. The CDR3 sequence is CASSDNMNTEAFF. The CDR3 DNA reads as TGTGCCAGCAGTGACAACATGAACACTGAAGCTTTCTTT.

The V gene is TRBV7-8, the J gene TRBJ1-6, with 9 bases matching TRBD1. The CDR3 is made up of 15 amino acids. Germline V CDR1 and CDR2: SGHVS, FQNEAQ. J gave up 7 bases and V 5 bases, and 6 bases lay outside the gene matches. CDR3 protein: CASSPRDRVNSPLHF. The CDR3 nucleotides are TGTGCCAGCAGCCCGCGGGACAGGGTGAATTCACCCCTCCACTTT.

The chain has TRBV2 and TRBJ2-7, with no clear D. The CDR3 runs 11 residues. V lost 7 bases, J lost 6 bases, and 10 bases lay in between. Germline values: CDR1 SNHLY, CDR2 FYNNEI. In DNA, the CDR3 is TGTGCCAGCATCGAGGAACTCGAGCAGTACTTC. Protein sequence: CASIEELEQYF.

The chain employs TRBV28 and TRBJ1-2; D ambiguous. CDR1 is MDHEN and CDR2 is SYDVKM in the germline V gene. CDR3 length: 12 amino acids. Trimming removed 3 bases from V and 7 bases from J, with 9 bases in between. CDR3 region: CASSLRGIGYTF. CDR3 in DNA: TGTGCCAGCAGTTTGCGGGGTATTGGCTACACCTTC.

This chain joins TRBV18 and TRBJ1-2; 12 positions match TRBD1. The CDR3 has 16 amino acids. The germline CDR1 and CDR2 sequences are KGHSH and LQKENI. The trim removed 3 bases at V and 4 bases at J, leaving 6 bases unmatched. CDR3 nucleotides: TGTGCCAGCTCACCGGCCGGGACAGGGGGCAGCTATGGCTACACCTTC. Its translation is CASSPAGTGGSYGYTF.

The CDR3 nucleotides read TGTGCCAGCAGCCCAAGACAGAATCTTGAAGCTTTCTTT. It codes for CASSPRQNLEAFF. The chain couples TRBV5-4 to TRBJ1-1; D is possibly TRBD1 (5 bases). Germline V CDR1 and CDR2: SGHNT, YYREEE (reference sequence). The V end lost 4 bases, the J end lost 7 bases, and 14 bases lay between the germline ends. This CDR3 spans 13 amino acids.

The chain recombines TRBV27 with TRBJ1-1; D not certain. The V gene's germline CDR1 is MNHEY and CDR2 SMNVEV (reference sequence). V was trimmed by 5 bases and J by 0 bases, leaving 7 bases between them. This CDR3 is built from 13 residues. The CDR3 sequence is CASSNGLNTEAFF. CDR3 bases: TGTGCCAGCAGTAATGGCCTGAACACTGAAGCTTTCTTT.

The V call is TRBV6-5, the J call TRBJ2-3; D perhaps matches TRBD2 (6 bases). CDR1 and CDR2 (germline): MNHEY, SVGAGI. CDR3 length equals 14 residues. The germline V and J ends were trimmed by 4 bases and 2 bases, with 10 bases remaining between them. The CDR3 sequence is CASSWGDSTDTQYF. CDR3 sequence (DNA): TGTGCCAGCAGTTGGGGGGATTCCACAGATACGCAGTATTTT.

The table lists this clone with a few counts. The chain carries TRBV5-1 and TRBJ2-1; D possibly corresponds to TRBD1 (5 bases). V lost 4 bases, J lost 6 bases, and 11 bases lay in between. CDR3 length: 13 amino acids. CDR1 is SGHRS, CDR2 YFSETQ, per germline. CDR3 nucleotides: TGCGCCAGCAGCCAGACAGTGGGCAATGAGCAGTTCTTC. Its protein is CASSQTVGNEQFF. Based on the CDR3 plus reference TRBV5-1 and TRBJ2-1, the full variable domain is KAGVTQTPRYLIKTRGQQVTLSCSPISGHRSVSWYQQTPGQGLQFLFEYFSETQRNKGNFPGRFSGRQFSNSRSEMNVSTLELGDSALYLCASSQTVGNEQFFGPGTRLTVL.

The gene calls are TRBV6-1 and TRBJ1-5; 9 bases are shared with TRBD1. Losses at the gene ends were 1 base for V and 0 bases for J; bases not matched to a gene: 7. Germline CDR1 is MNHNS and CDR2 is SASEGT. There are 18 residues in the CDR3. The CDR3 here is CASSEEGTGLYSNQPQHF. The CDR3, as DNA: TGTGCCAGCAGTGAAGAGGGGACAGGGCTATATAGCAATCAGCCCCAGCATTTT.

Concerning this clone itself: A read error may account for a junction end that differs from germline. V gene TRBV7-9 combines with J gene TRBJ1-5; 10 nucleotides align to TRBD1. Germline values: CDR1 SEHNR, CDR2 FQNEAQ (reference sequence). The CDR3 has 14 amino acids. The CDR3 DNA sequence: TGTGCCAGCAGTTTAGACAGGGGGCATCAGCCCCAGCATTTT. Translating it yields CASSLDRGHQPQHF.

CDR3 region: CASSSDQGAADTQYF. CDR3 nucleotides: TGCGCCAGCAGCTCCGACCAGGGGGCTGCAGATACGCAGTATTTT. The J gene is TRBJ2-3, the V gene TRBV5-1; 8 bases align to TRBD1. From germline, CDR1 is SGHRS and CDR2 YFSETQ. V was pared by 3 bases and J by 4 bases, with 7 bases of the junction left unmatched. The CDR3 loop spans 15 amino acids. Full variable domain (missing parts from reference TRBV5-1 and TRBJ2-3): KAGVTQTPRYLIKTRGQQVTLSCSPISGHRSVSWYQQTPGQGLQFLFEYFSETQRNKGNFPGRFSGRQFSNSRSEMNVSTLELGDSALYLCASSSDQGAADTQYFGPGTRLTVL.

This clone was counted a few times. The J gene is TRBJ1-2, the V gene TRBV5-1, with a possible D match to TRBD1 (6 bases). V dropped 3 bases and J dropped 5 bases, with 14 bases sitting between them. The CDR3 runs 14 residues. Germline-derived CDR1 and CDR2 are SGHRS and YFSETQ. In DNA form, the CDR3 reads TGCGCCAGCAGCTACCCGGACAGCCGTTATGGCTACACCTTC. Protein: CASSYPDSRYGYTF. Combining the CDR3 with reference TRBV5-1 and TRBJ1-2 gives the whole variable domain KAGVTQTPRYLIKTRGQQVTLSCSPISGHRSVSWYQQTPGQGLQFLFEYFSETQRNKGNFPGRFSGRQFSNSRSEMNVSTLELGDSALYLCASSYPDSRYGYTFGSGTRLTVV.

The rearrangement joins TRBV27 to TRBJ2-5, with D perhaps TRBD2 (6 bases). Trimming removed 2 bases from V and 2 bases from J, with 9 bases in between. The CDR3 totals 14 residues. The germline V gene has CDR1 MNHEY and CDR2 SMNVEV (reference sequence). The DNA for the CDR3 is TGTGCCAGCAGTTTAGGGACTCTGCAAGAGACCCAGTACTTC. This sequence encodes CASSLGTLQETQYF.

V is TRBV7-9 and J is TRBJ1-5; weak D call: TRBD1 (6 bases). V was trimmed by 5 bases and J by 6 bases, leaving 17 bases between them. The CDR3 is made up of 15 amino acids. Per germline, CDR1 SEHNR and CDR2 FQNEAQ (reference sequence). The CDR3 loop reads CASSDIQGVAQPQHF. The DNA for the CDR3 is TGTGCCAGCAGCGATATACAGGGTGTGGCTCAGCCCCAGCATTTT.

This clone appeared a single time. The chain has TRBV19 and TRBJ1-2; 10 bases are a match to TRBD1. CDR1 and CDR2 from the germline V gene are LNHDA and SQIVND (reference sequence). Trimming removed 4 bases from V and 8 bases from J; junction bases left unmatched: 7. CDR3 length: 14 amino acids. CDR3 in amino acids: CASSTGTGDTGYTF. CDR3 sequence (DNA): TGTGCCAGTAGTACTGGGACAGGGGATACAGGCTACACCTTC.

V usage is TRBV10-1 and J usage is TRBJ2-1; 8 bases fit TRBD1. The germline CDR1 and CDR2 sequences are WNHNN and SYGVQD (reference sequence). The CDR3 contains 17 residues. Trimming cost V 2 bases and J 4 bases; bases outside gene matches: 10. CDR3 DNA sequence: TGCGCCAGCAGTGAGAACTTTAGGACAGGGATGTACAATGAGCAGTTCTTC. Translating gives CASSENFRTGMYNEQFF.